This TCR beta chain emerged from a study of long-term antiretroviral therapy in people with HIV. Germline values: CDR1 SGHNT, CDR2 YENEEA. Trimming cost V 1 base and J 4 bases, with 7 bases left between them. The CDR3 length is 13 residues. As for this clone: Its target is not known.

Run at survey level, the immunoSEQ assay was version v3.0. TCRdb's copy holds only in-frame clones and misses some; the assay was immunoSEQ multiplex PCR. The sample yields approximately 35,000 clones, about 85% seen once. Study outcomes and limitations: ART-treated samples gained diversity yet remained below transplant donor controls. The ART regimens used between about 2004 and 2018 may be less effective than current ones.

The source of this sequence is a man between 18 and 29 years old with HIV. The chain employs TRBV11-3 and TRBJ1-1; unclear D gene. This material consisted of unsorted PBMCs, taken 1.9 years after starting antiretroviral therapy. Written as DNA, the CDR3 is TGTGCCAGCAGCTTAGGGGCAACCACTGAAGCTTTCTTT. It translates to CASSLGATTEAFF. Based on the CDR3 plus reference TRBV11-3 and TRBJ1-1, the full variable domain is EAGVVQSPRYKIIEKKQPVAFWCNPISGHNTLYWYLQNLGQGPELLIRYENEEAVDDSQLPKDRFSAERLKGVDSTLKIQPAELGDSAVYLCASSLGATTEAFFGQGTRLTVV.